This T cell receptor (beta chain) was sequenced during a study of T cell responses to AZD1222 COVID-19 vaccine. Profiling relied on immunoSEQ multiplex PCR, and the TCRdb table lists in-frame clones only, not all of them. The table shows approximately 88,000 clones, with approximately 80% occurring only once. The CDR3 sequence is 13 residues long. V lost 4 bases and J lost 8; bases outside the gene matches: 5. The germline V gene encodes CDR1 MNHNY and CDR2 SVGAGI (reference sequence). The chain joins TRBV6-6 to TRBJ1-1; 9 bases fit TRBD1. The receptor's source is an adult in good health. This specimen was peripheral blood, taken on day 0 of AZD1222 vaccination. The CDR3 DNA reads TGTGCCAGCAGTTCCCCGGGACAGGGAGAAGCTTTCTTT. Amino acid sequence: CASSSPGQGEAFF.